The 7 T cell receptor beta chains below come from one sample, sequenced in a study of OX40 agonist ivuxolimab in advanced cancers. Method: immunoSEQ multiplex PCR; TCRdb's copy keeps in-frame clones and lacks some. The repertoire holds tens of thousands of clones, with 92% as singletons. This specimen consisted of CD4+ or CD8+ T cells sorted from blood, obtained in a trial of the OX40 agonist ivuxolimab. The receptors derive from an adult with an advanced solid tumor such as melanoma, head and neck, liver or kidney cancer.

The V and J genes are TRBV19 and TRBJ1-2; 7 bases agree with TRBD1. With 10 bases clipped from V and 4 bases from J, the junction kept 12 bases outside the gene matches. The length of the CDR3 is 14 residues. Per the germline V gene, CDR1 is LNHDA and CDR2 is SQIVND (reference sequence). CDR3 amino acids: CATGTTGAAYGYTF. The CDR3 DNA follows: TGTGCCACTGGTACCACAGGGGCGGCCTATGGCTACACCTTC.

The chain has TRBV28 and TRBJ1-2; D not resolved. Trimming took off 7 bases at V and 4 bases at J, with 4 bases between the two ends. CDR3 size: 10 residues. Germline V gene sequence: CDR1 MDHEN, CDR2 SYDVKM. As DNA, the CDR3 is TGTGCCAGCATGGGCTATGGCTACACCTTC. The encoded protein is CASMGYGYTF.

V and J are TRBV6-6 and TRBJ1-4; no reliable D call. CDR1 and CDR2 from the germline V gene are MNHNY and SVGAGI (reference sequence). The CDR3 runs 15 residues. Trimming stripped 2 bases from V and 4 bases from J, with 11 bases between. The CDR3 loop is CASSYPGRNNEKLFF. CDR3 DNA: TGTGCCAGCAGTTACCCGGGTCGGAATAATGAAAAACTGTTTTTT.

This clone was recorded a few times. This chain's CDR3 is CSGGGATEAFF. CDR3 nucleotides: TGCAGTGGAGGGGGTGCCACTGAAGCTTTCTTT. The chain joins TRBV20-1 to TRBJ1-1, with D possibly being TRBD1 (6 bases). This CDR3 region has 11 residues. Trimming cost V 7 bases and J 4 bases, with 10 bases left between them. Germline CDR1 and CDR2: DFQATT and SNEGSKA (reference sequence).

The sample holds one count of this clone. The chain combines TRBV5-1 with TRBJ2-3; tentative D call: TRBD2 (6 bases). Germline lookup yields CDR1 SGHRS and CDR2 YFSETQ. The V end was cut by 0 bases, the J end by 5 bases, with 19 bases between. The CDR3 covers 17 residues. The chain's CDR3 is CASSLAGAGTPVDTQYF. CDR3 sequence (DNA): TGCGCCAGCAGCTTGGCTGGGGCGGGAACCCCCGTAGATACGCAGTATTTT.

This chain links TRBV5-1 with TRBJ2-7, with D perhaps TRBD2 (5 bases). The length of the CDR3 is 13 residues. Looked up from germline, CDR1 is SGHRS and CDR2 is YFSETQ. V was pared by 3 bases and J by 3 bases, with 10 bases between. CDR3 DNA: TGCGCCAGCAGCTCAGGTCGGGGCTACGAGCAGTACTTC. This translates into CASSSGRGYEQYF.

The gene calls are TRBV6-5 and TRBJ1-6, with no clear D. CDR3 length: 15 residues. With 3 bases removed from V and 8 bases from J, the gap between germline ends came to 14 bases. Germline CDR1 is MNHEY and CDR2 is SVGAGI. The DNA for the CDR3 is TGTGCCAGCAGTTATTGGCCCGGGTATGATTCACCCCTCCACTTT. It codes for CASSYWPGYDSPLHF.